This T cell receptor (beta chain) was recovered during a study of cytomegalovirus exposure and HLA in healthy donors. Study-level background: A prior study identified approximately 110 million unique TCR beta sequences from 200 million or so T cells. Broader study findings: Available immune exposure information was restricted to CMV serostatus only. As a later analysis revealed, most CMV-associated TCR beta chains appeared HLA-restricted. When presence/absence was analysed, sequencing depth was taken to be roughly uniform across donors.

Note on this clone: What it binds is unknown.

The primer mix had 60 Vbeta and 13 Jbeta primers. The table came from immunoSEQ multiplex PCR; TCRdb's copy has only in-frame clones and leaves some out. The sample lists hundreds of thousands of clones; approximately 80% were seen once. J gave up 4 bases and V 4 bases, and 4 bases lay outside the gene matches. The length of the CDR3 is 13 residues. The germline CDR1 and CDR2 sequences are SGHAT and FQNNGV. Specimen: PBMCs. The gene calls are TRBV11-2 and TRBJ2-7, with 7 bases lining up with TRBD1. The sequence was obtained from a woman aged 40 to 49 in good health and CMV-seronegative. Here the CDR3 DNA reads TGTGCCAGCAGCTGGGACAGCCTTTACGAGCAGTACTTC. Translating it yields CASSWDSLYEQYF.